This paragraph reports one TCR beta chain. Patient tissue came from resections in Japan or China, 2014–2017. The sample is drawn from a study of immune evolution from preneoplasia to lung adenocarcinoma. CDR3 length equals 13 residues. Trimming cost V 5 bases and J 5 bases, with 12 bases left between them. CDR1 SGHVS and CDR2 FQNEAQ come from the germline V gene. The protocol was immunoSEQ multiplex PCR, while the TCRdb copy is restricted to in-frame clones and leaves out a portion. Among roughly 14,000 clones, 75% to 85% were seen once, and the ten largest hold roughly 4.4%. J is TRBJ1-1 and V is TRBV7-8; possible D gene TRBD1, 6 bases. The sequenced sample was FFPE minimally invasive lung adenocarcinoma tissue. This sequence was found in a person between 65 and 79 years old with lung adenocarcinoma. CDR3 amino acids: CASSPTRGTEAFF. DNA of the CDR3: TGTGCCAGCAGCCCCACCAGGGGAACTGAAGCTTTCTTT.